This T cell receptor (beta chain) was recovered during a study of T cell repertoires in urothelial bladder cancer. About the study: A few lesions each were cT0, cTa, cT1, and cT2 or greater.

The junction had 5 bases not matched to a gene; V was cut back by 6 bases and J by 8 bases. The length of the CDR3 is 14 residues. Germline-derived CDR1 and CDR2 are PRHDT and FYEKMQ (reference sequence). The data were produced by immunoSEQ multiplex PCR, yet TCRdb's version contains in-frame clones alone and is incomplete. This table holds some 2,500 clones, around 68% found once. Details on this clone: Its antigen is still unknown.

Notes on the study in general: In carcinoma specimens, a single clone made up to about 15% of infiltrating lymphocytes. Infiltrating lymphocytes: median roughly 1.8% in carcinoma versus 10% to 15% in benign specimens.

The chain is built from TRBV13 and TRBJ2-3; 13 bases agree with TRBD2. The sequenced material came from bladder tissue. The sequence was collected from a human donor with a benign inflammatory bladder lesion. In DNA, the CDR3 is TGTGCCAGCAGGGGACTAGCGGGATTAGGTACGCAGTATTTT. As protein: CASRGLAGLGTQYF.